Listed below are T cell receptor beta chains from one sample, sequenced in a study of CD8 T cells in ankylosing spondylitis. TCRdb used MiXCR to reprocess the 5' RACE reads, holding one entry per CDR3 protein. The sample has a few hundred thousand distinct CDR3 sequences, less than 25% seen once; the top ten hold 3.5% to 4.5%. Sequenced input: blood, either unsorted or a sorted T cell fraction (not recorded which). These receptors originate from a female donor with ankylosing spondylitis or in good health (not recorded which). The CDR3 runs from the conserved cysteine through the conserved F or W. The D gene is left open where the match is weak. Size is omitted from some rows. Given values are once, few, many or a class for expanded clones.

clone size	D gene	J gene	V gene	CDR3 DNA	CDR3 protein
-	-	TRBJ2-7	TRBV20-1	TGCAGTGCTAGCCAGGGAAGGGGCGACGAGCAGTACTTC	CSASQGRGDEQYF
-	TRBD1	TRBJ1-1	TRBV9	TGTGCCAGCAGCGTTTCCGACAGGGTCGGCTCGGAAGCTTTCTTT	CASSVSDRVGSEAFF
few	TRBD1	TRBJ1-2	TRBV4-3	TGCGCCAGCAGCCAAAACTCTCGGGGACAGGGCATGGATGGCTACACCTTC	CASSQNSRGQGMDGYTF
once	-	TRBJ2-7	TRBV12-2	TGTGCAAGTCGCTTCCCTAGCCCCGGCGGGGGCGAGCAGTACTTC	CASRFPSPGGGEQYF
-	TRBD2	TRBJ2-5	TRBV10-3	TGTGCCATCGGGACTAGCGGGCAACAAGAGACCCAGTACTTC	CAIGTSGQQETQYF
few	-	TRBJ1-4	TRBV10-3	TGTGCCACCAAGCAGGGCTCAACTAATGAAAAACTGTTTTTT	CATKQGSTNEKLFF
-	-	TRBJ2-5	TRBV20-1	TGCAGTGCTAGAGGGGGCAGGGTTGAGACCCAGTACTTC	CSARGGRVETQYF
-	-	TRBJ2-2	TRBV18	TGTGCCAGCTCACCCCGAGCAGCGAACACCGGGGAGCTGTTTTTT	CASSPRAANTGELFF
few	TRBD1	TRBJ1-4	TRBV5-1	TGCGCCAGCAGCTCGTTCGGACAGGGAGAGGAAAAACTGTTTTTT	CASSSFGQGEEKLFF
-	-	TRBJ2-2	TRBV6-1	TGTGCCAGCAGTGAAATGAACAGAAACACCGGGGAGCTGTTTTTT	CASSEMNRNTGELFF
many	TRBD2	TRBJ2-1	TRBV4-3	TGCGCCAGCAGCCCTCCCTCCCCAGCGGGGGACAATGAGCAGTTCTTC	CASSPPSPAGDNEQFF
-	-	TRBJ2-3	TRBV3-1	TGTGCCAGCAGCTCCGGGCCTAGCGACGGCACAGATACGCAGTATTTT	CASSSGPSDGTDTQYF
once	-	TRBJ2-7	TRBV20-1	TGCAGTGCTAGAGATCTCCCAGGGTTCGAGCAGTACTTC	CSARDLPGFEQYF
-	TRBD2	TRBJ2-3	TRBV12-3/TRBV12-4	TGTGCCAGCAGTTTAAAACTAGCGGGGTCAGATACGCAGTATTTT	CASSLKLAGSDTQYF
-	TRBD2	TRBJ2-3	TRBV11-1	TGTGCCAGCAGCTTACCCAAGTTGGGACAGCGGGAGGGTGCAGATACGCAGTATTTT	CASSLPKLGQREGADTQYF
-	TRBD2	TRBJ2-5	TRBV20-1	TGCAGTGCTACCAGCGGGGTCCGGGGGAAAGAGACCCAGTACTTC	CSATSGVRGKETQYF
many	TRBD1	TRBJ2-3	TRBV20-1	TGCAGTGCTAGAGGGGACAGTCCCCAGGGTACGCAGTATTTT	CSARGDSPQGTQYF
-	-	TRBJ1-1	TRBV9	TGTGCCAGCAGCGTTTCCGGGGGGGCATTGAACACTGAAGCTTTCTTT	CASSVSGGALNTEAFF
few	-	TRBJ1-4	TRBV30	TGTGCCTGGAGGCCAGGACGGGGAAAACTGTTTTTT	CAWRPGRGKLFF
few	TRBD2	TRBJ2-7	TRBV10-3	TGTGCCATCAGTTGGACCGGGACTAAGACCTCCTACGAGCAGTACTTC	CAISWTGTKTSYEQYF
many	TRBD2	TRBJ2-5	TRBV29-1	TGCAGCGGGACTAGCGGGATGGGGGAGACCCAGTACTTC	CSGTSGMGETQYF
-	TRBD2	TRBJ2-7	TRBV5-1	TGCGCCAGCAGCTTGACTAGCGGGGACTACGAGCAGTACTTC	CASSLTSGDYEQYF
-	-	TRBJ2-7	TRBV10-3	TGTGCCATCAGTGTCCATTACGAGCAGTACTTC	CAISVHYEQYF
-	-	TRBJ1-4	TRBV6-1	TGTGCCAGCAGTGCGGAACACAGGAATGAAAAACTGTTTTTT	CASSAEHRNEKLFF
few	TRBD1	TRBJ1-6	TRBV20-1	TGCAGTGCTAGAAGCCGGGACAGGATGTATAATTCACCCCTCCACTTT	CSARSRDRMYNSPLHF
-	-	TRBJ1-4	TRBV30	TGTGCCTGGAGTGTCAGCCGGGCGGGGGGTGAAAAACTGTTTTTT	CAWSVSRAGGEKLFF
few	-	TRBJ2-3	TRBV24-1	TGTGCCACCAGTGACACGAGGGTCACAGATACGCAGTATTTT	CATSDTRVTDTQYF